What follows describes a single T cell receptor (beta chain). The target antigen is unknown. A junction end diverges from the germline sequence, so it may reflect a read error. Germline CDR1 and CDR2: MNHEY and SVGEGT. There are 14 residues in the CDR3. The record originates from a study of T cells after yellow fever vaccination. Across the study: Where fractions had low cell numbers, libraries were prepared from them with the SMART-Seq v4 Ultra Low Input RNA kit.

Making TCR cDNA involved 5'RACE template switching, which added UMIs and a universal primer site. Via MiXCR, TCRdb re-called the 5' RACE reads, giving one row per CDR3 protein. Of roughly 300,000 distinct CDR3 sequences in the sample, 8.1% were seen once. General study results and limits: Most primary-vaccination clones recurred post-booster (just under 98% CD4, around 86% CD8).

The sample was PBMCs, taken 35 to 50 days after the first yellow fever vaccination. This receptor was obtained from a man aged 18 to 30 who received the YFV17D yellow fever vaccine. V is TRBV6-2 or TRBV6-3 and J is TRBJ2-3, with D perhaps matching TRBD2 (6 bases). As DNA, the CDR3 is TGTGCCAGCAGTTACTCGGCCCGGCGGGGTACGCAGTGTTTT. Translating gives CASSYSARRGTQCF.